This T cell receptor (beta chain) was captured in a study of CD8+ T cells in alopecia areata. Study-wide findings and caveats: Lesional scalp, notably in alopecia totalis/universalis, had clonality above that of normal scalp. Patients shared TCRs less clearly than mice did, possibly for HLA-related reasons.

A note on this clone: The antigen is undetermined.

The CDR3 runs 13 residues. The ends were cut back, 5 bases at V and 3 bases at J, with 13 bases in the middle. Germline CDR1 reads GTSNPN; CDR2 reads SVGIG (reference sequence). Starting from PBMCs, sorting isolated CD4+ and CD8+ T cells. Once RNA had been extracted, it was reverse transcribed into cDNA to act as the sequencing template. Sequenced by immunoSEQ multiplex PCR; TCRdb stores in-frame clones only, minus some. The sample lists over 150,000 clones, approximately 53% seen once, with roughly 5% in the top ten. Input material: CD8+ T cells sorted from blood. This TCR was recovered from a human donor in good health. The V gene is TRBV30, the J gene TRBJ1-1; no firm D call. The CDR3 DNA reads TGTGCCTGGGTGCCGGGCGGGCACACTGAAGCTTTCTTT. Its protein product is CAWVPGGHTEAFF.